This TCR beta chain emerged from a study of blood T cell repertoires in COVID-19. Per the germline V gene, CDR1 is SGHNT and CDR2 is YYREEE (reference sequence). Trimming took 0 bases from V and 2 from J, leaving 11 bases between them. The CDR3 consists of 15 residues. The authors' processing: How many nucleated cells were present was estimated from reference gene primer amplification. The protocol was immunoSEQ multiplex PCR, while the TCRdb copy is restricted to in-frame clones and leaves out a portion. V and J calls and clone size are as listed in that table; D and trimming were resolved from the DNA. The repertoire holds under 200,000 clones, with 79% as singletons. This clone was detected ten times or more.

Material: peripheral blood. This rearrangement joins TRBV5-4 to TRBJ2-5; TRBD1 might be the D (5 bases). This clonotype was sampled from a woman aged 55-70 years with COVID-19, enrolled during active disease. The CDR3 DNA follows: TGTGCCAGCAGCTTGGAGCCGACAGAGCAAGAGACCCAGTACTTC. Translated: CASSLEPTEQETQYF.